This T cell receptor beta chain was documented in a study of cytomegalovirus exposure and HLA in healthy donors. Study context: As released early, the data held approximately 80 million unique TCRs from HLA-typed donors.

The PCR ran on 60 Vbeta and 13 Jbeta primers. Data came from immunoSEQ multiplex PCR; TCRdb stores just in-frame clones and leaves some out. The sample lists about 150,000 clones, approximately 75% occurring once. The germline V gene encodes CDR1 MNHEY and CDR2 SMNVEV (reference sequence). With V trimmed by 0 bases and J by 3 bases, 10 bases remained unmatched. The CDR3 sequence is 19 residues long. The sequenced sample was PBMCs. This receptor was taken from a man between 50 and 59 years old in good health and CMV-seropositive. This chain links TRBV27 with TRBJ2-1, with TRBD2 matching over 11 bases. The CDR3: CASSLSNPHGTSGYNEQFF. The CDR3, as DNA: TGTGCCAGCAGTTTATCGAATCCCCACGGGACTAGCGGCTACAATGAGCAGTTCTTC.